The subject of this entry is one T cell receptor (beta chain). Libraries were prepared by immunoSEQ multiplex PCR; TCRdb keeps only in-frame clonotypes and omits some of them. The table records hundreds of thousands of clones, around 89% of them present only once. The sample belongs to a study of shared T cell receptors in the human thymus. J was trimmed by 2 bases and V by 2 bases; bases with no gene match: 7. Looked up from germline, CDR1 is SGHTS and CDR2 is YDEGEE. This CDR3 spans 15 amino acids. The same sample was also studied in work on human thymus T cells. That source reports: Immunologically healthy infants in Finland undergoing congenital heart defect surgery were the donors. During corrective heart surgery, resections were taken, and the thymus tissue came from them. Thymic repertoires from unrelated individuals overlapped highly, related research reported.

This chain joins TRBV5-8 and TRBJ2-7; the match to TRBD1 covers 7 bases. Sequenced: thymocytes. The source is a boy less than two years old with a congenital heart defect. The CDR3 bases are TGTGCCAGCAGCTTCAGACAGGGTTCAACCTACGAGCAGTACTTC. Protein product: CASSFRQGSTYEQYF.